What follows describes a single TCR beta chain. Its antigen is not identified. Time point defined: pretreatment peripheral blood. Germline assignment: CDR1 MGHDK and CDR2 SYGVNS. The length of the CDR3 is 13 residues. Trimming shortened V by 3 bases and J by 10 bases, and 15 bases separated the two germline ends. The data originate from a study of PD-L1 blockade in urothelial cancer. The wider study: Patients with male sex and bladder-origin urothelial cancer accounted for about 85% of the roughly 30 enrolled. There were a median of approximately 150,000 T cells in blood samples. Study-wide points: Tumor-associated clones in the blood of durable-benefit patients grew more at 3 weeks. Where pretreatment blood TCR clonality fell below the median, better survival was predicted.

Assay used: immunoSEQ multiplex PCR; TCRdb lists only in-frame clones, some missing. The repertoire holds 65,000 to 80,000 clones, 75% to 90% seen once, with more than 3.5% in the top ten. The sample consisted of PBMCs, taken around atezolizumab (anti-PD-L1) treatment. The chain uses TRBV25-1 and TRBJ1-1, with no clear D. The sequence was collected from a man aged 65 to 79 with urothelial cancer. CDR3 protein: CASSDPGNPRAFF. Here the CDR3 DNA reads TGTGCCAGCAGTGATCCCGGGAACCCGAGAGCTTTCTTT.